This entry features one T cell receptor (beta chain) sequence. Its target is not known. Germline-derived CDR1 and CDR2 are MDHEN and SYDVKM. The CDR3 is 15 residues long. This sample stems from a study of T cells expressing NK-cell markers. Study-level information: It was sorted CD3+CD56+NKG2C+, CD3+CD56+NKG2C- and CD3+CD56-NKG2C+ T cells that supplied the TCR beta repertoires.

Each CDR3 protein gets one entry in TCRdb, which reprocessed the 5' RACE reads and gives no DNA. This sample's clone table lists some 280,000 distinct CDR3 sequences. Study-wide results and limits: Clones of NKG2C+ T cells that had expanded were of unclear HCMV specificity.

This chain joins TRBV28 and TRBJ2-1. The receptor comes from a man aged 18 to 30 in good health. The sequenced sample consisted of blood T cells: a sorted CD56 or NKG2C T cell subset, CD4+ or CD8+ T cells, or bulk PBMC T cells (not recorded which). This chain's CDR3 is CASSFVSSSYNEQFF.